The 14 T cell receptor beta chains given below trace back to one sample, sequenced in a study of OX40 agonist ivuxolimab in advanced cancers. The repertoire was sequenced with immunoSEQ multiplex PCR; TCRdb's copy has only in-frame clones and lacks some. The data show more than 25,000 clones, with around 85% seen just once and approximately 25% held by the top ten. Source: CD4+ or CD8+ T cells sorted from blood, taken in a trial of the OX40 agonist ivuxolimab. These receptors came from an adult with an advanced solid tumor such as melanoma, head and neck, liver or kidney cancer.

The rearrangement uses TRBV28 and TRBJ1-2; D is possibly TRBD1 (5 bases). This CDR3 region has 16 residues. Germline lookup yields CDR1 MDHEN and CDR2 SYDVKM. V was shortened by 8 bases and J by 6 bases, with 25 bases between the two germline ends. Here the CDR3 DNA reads TGTGCCAGCTTCGAATTACCGGGACCCTTAACTAATGGCTACACCTTC. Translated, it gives CASFELPGPLTNGYTF.

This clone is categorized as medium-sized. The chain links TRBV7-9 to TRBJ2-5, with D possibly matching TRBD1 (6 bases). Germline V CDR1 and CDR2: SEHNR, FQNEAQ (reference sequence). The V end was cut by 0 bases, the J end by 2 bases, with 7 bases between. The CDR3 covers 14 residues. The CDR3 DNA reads TGTGCCAGCAGCTTAGCCGACAGGCAAGAGACCCAGTACTTC. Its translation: CASSLADRQETQYF.

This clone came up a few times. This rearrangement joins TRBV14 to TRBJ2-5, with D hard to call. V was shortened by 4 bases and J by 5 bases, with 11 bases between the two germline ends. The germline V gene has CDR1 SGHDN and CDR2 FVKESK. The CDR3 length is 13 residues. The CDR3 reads CASSRWGEETQYF. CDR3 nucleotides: TGTGCCAGCAGCCGGTGGGGTGAGGAGACCCAGTACTTC.

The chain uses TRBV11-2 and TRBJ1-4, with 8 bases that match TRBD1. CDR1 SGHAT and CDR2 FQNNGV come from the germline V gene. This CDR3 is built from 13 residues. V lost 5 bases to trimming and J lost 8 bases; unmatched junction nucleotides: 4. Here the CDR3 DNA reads TGTGCCAGCAGCGGACAGGGCGGCGAAAAACTGTTTTTT. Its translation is CASSGQGGEKLFF.

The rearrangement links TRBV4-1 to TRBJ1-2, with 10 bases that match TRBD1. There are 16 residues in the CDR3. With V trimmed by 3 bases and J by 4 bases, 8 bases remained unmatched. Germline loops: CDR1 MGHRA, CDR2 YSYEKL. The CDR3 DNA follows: TGCGCCAGCAGCCAGGGGACAGGGGCTACATTCTATGGCTACACCTTC. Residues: CASSQGTGATFYGYTF.

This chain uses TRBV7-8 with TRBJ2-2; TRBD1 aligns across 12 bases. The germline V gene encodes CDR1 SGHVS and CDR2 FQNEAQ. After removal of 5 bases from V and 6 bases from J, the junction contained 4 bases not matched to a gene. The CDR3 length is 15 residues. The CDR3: CASSRGTGGAGELFF. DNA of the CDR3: TGTGCCAGCAGCAGAGGGACAGGGGGCGCCGGGGAGCTGTTTTTT. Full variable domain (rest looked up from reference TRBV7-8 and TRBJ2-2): GAGVSQSPRYKVAKRGQDVALRCDPISGHVSLFWYQQALGQGPEFLTYFQNEAQLDKSGLPSDRFFAERPEGSVSTLKIQRTQQEDSAVYLCASSRGTGGAGELFFGEGSRLTVL.

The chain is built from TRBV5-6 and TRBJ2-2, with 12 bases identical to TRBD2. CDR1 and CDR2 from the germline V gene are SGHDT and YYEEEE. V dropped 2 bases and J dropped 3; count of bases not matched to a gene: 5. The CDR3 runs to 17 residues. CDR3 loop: CASSFPGLAGYTGELFF. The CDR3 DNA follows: TGTGCCAGCAGCTTCCCCGGACTAGCGGGGTACACCGGGGAGCTGTTTTTT.

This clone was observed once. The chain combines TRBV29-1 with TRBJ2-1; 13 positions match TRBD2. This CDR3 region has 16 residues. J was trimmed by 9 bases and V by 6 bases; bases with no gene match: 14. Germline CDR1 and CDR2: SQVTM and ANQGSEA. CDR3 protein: CSVPSGLAGVPGEQFF. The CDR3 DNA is TGCAGCGTCCCCTCCGGACTAGCGGGAGTTCCGGGTGAGCAGTTCTTC.

The CDR3 here is CASSTPGENTEAFF. In nucleotides, the CDR3 is TGTGCCAGTAGTACCCCAGGGGAGAACACTGAAGCTTTCTTT. This chain joins TRBV19 and TRBJ1-1, with a possible D match to TRBD1 (6 bases). Per germline, CDR1 LNHDA and CDR2 SQIVND (reference sequence). V lost 4 bases and J lost 1, with 10 bases in between. This CDR3 is built from 14 residues.

CDR3 amino acids: CASRASAAKNIQYF. The CDR3 DNA reads as TGTGCCAGCAGAGCTAGCGCAGCCAAAAACATTCAGTACTTC. The rearrangement uses TRBV2 and TRBJ2-4, with D perhaps TRBD2 (6 bases). Germline V gene lookup returns CDR1 SNHLY and CDR2 FYNNEI. Trimming shortened V by 6 bases and J by 0 bases, and 9 bases separated the two germline ends. CDR3 length equals 14 residues.

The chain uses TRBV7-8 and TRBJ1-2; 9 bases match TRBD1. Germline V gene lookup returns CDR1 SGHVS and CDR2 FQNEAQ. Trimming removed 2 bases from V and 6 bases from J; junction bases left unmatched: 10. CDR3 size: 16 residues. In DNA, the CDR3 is TGTGCCAGCAGCTTACTTTGGACAGGGGACAAAAATGGCTACACCTTC. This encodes CASSLLWTGDKNGYTF.

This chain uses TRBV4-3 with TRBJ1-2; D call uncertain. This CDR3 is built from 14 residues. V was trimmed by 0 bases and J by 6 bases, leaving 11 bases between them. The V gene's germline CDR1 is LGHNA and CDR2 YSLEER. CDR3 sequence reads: CASSQDRTPNGYTF. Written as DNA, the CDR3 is TGCGCCAGCAGCCAAGATCGAACACCTAATGGCTACACCTTC.

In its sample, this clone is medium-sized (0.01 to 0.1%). CDR3 sequence reads: CATSRDVGAGNTIYF. CDR3 in DNA: TGTGCCACCAGCAGAGATGTGGGGGCTGGAAACACCATATATTTT. The genes are TRBV15 and TRBJ1-3; a possible D gene is TRBD1 (5 bases). The V gene's germline CDR1 is LNHNV and CDR2 YYDKDF (reference sequence). The CDR3 contains 15 residues. Trimming left V 0 bases short and J 2 bases short, with 8 bases between.

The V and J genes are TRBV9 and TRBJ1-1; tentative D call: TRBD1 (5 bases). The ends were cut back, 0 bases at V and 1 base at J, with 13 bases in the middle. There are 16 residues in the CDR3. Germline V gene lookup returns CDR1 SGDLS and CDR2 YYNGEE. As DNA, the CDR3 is TGTGCCAGCAGCGTAGAGGCAGGGTCCTCGAACACTGAAGCTTTCTTT. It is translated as CASSVEAGSSNTEAFF.